This is a list of T cell receptor beta chains from one sample in a study of blood T cell repertoires in COVID-19. Method: immunoSEQ multiplex PCR; TCRdb's copy keeps in-frame clones and lacks some. The top ten hold 2.5% of the sample, which has 200,000 or so clones, 88% seen once. The sequencing sample was made of PBMCs or T cells enriched from blood (not recorded which). The receptors originated from a middle-aged woman with acute COVID-19. The CDR3 runs from the conserved cysteine through the conserved F or W. A D gene is named only where the DNA matches it firmly. Clone size is not always given. Where it is, it says once, few, many or a class for expanded clones.

V gene: TRBV30
J gene: TRBJ1-2
clone size: NA
D gene: TRBD1
CDR3 protein: CAWSYRGRWNYGYTF
CDR3 DNA: TGTGCCTGGAGTTACAGGGGGCGCTGGAACTATGGCTACACCTTC

V gene: TRBV6-5
J gene: TRBJ1-2
clone size: NA
D gene: TRBD1
CDR3 protein: CASRYAGTDYGYTF
CDR3 DNA: TGTGCCAGCAGGTACGCCGGGACAGATTATGGCTACACCTTC

V gene: TRBV7-9
J gene: TRBJ1-4
clone size: NA
D gene: NA
CDR3 protein: CASSPEGGQGYEKLFF
CDR3 DNA: TGTGCCAGCAGCCCGGAGGGGGGGCAGGGGTACGAAAAACTGTTTTTT

V gene: TRBV24-1
J gene: TRBJ1-5
clone size: few
D gene: NA
CDR3 protein: CANSQPRSNQPQHF
CDR3 DNA: TGTGCCAACTCACAGCCCCGTAGCAATCAGCCCCAGCATTTT

V gene: TRBV4-3
J gene: TRBJ1-2
clone size: NA
D gene: NA
CDR3 protein: CASSQSSYGYTF
CDR3 DNA: TGCGCCAGCAGCCAATCCTCGTATGGCTACACCTTC

V gene: TRBV9
J gene: TRBJ2-2
clone size: NA
D gene: TRBD1
CDR3 protein: CASSVGQGTGELFF
CDR3 DNA: TGTGCCAGCAGCGTCGGACAGGGGACCGGGGAGCTGTTTTTT

V gene: TRBV2
J gene: TRBJ1-6
clone size: NA
D gene: TRBD1
CDR3 protein: CASSVNRGFDSPLHF
CDR3 DNA: TGTGCCAGCAGTGTAAACAGGGGGTTTGATTCACCCCTCCACTTT

V gene: TRBV12-5
J gene: TRBJ2-2
clone size: NA
D gene: TRBD1
CDR3 protein: CASDPGQSYTGELFF
CDR3 DNA: TGTGCTAGTGACCCGGGACAGTCGTACACCGGGGAGCTGTTTTTT

V gene: TRBV7-9
J gene: TRBJ1-1
clone size: NA
D gene: NA
CDR3 protein: CASSLGNRGQRNTEAFF
CDR3 DNA: TGTGCCAGCAGCTTAGGTAACCGTGGACAACGGAACACTGAAGCTTTCTTT

V gene: TRBV3-1/TRBV3-2
J gene: TRBJ2-3
clone size: NA
D gene: NA
CDR3 protein: CASSQRGGRDTQYF
CDR3 DNA: TGTGCCAGCAGCCAAAGGGGGGGCAGGGATACGCAGTATTTT

V gene: TRBV5-1
J gene: TRBJ2-1
clone size: NA
D gene: TRBD1
CDR3 protein: CASSFRDSYNEQFF
CDR3 DNA: TGCGCCAGCAGCTTCCGGGACAGCTACAATGAGCAGTTCTTC

V gene: TRBV13
J gene: TRBJ1-2
clone size: NA
D gene: NA
CDR3 protein: CASTLTVGGYGYTF
CDR3 DNA: TGTGCCAGCACCCTAACCGTCGGGGGATATGGCTACACCTTC

V gene: TRBV7-2
J gene: TRBJ2-3
clone size: once
D gene: NA
CDR3 protein: CASSLIWEGTDTQYF
CDR3 DNA: TGTGCCAGCAGCCTAATTTGGGAGGGCACAGATACGCAGTATTTT

V gene: TRBV4-3
J gene: TRBJ2-7
clone size: NA
D gene: TRBD1
CDR3 protein: CASSQDTGGGRYEQYF
CDR3 DNA: TGCGCCAGCAGCCAAGATACAGGGGGCGGTAGGTACGAGCAGTACTTC

V gene: TRBV7-2
J gene: TRBJ2-1
clone size: NA
D gene: NA
CDR3 protein: CASSLVTYNEQFF
CDR3 DNA: TGTGCCAGCAGCTTGGTCACTTACAATGAGCAGTTCTTC

V gene: TRBV19
J gene: TRBJ1-2
clone size: NA
D gene: TRBD1
CDR3 protein: CASSIGGTGGRGYTF
CDR3 DNA: TGTGCCAGTAGTATAGGGGGGACAGGGGGCCGTGGCTACACCTTC

V gene: TRBV27
J gene: TRBJ1-6
clone size: NA
D gene: TRBD1
CDR3 protein: CASSLDRQGVFNSPLHF
CDR3 DNA: TGTGCCAGCAGTTTAGACAGACAGGGGGTTTTTAATTCACCCCTCCACTTT

V gene: TRBV10-3
J gene: TRBJ1-1
clone size: NA
D gene: NA
CDR3 protein: CAISETMGPGEAFF
CDR3 DNA: TGTGCCATCAGTGAGACGATGGGGCCGGGTGAAGCTTTCTTT

V gene: TRBV2
J gene: TRBJ2-1
clone size: NA
D gene: NA
CDR3 protein: CASSEGRGGEQFF
CDR3 DNA: TGTGCCAGCAGTGAAGGGAGGGGCGGGGAGCAGTTCTTC

V gene: TRBV5-1
J gene: TRBJ1-2
clone size: NA
D gene: TRBD1
CDR3 protein: CASAAGQGDYGYTF
CDR3 DNA: TGCGCCAGCGCGGCAGGACAGGGGGACTATGGCTACACCTTC

V gene: TRBV2
J gene: TRBJ1-2
clone size: NA
D gene: TRBD1
CDR3 protein: CASRQGSGYTF
CDR3 DNA: TGTGCCAGCCGACAGGGTAGTGGCTACACCTTC

V gene: TRBV11-2
J gene: TRBJ1-1
clone size: NA
D gene: NA
CDR3 protein: CASGHRGGGGTEAFF
CDR3 DNA: TGTGCCAGCGGTCACCGGGGGGGAGGTGGCACTGAAGCTTTCTTT

V gene: TRBV5-4
J gene: TRBJ2-7
clone size: NA
D gene: NA
CDR3 protein: CASSLTASYEQYF
CDR3 DNA: TGTGCCAGCAGCTTGACAGCCTCCTACGAGCAGTACTTC

V gene: TRBV9
J gene: TRBJ1-2
clone size: NA
D gene: NA
CDR3 protein: CASSVVGGAGGYTF
CDR3 DNA: TGTGCCAGCAGCGTAGTGGGGGGGGCTGGCGGCTACACCTTC

V gene: TRBV7-9
J gene: TRBJ2-1
clone size: NA
D gene: NA
CDR3 protein: CASSKGGRPLSYNEQFF
CDR3 DNA: TGTGCCAGCAGCAAAGGAGGGCGACCTCTCTCCTACAATGAGCAGTTCTTC

V gene: TRBV11-2
J gene: TRBJ1-2
clone size: NA
D gene: TRBD1
CDR3 protein: CASSPRQGAGGYTF
CDR3 DNA: TGTGCCAGCAGCCCCCGACAGGGGGCCGGAGGCTACACCTTC

V gene: TRBV30
J gene: TRBJ1-3
clone size: NA
D gene: NA
CDR3 protein: CGGGESGNTIYF
CDR3 DNA: TGTGGTGGGGGGGAGTCTGGAAACACCATATATTTT

V gene: TRBV23-1
J gene: TRBJ1-5
clone size: NA
D gene: TRBD1
CDR3 protein: CASSQSRQGDWAQHF
CDR3 DNA: TGCGCCAGCAGTCAATCAAGACAGGGGGATTGGGCCCAGCATTTT

V gene: TRBV9
J gene: TRBJ1-3
clone size: NA
D gene: TRBD1
CDR3 protein: CASSVAAGGFSGNTIYF
CDR3 DNA: TGTGCCAGCAGCGTAGCTGCAGGGGGCTTCTCTGGAAACACCATATATTTT

V gene: TRBV5-4
J gene: TRBJ2-2
clone size: NA
D gene: TRBD2
CDR3 protein: CASSLEVAGANTGELFF
CDR3 DNA: TGTGCCAGCAGCTTGGAGGTCGCGGGGGCGAACACCGGGGAGCTGTTTTTT

V gene: TRBV5-6
J gene: TRBJ2-2
clone size: NA
D gene: TRBD1
CDR3 protein: CASSSTQGAYTGELFF
CDR3 DNA: TGTGCCAGCAGCTCCACACAGGGGGCGTACACCGGGGAGCTGTTTTTT

V gene: TRBV24-1
J gene: TRBJ2-1
clone size: NA
D gene: NA
CDR3 protein: CATSDRDSSEQFF
CDR3 DNA: TGTGCCACCAGTGATCGGGACTCGTCAGAGCAGTTCTTC

V gene: TRBV10-3
J gene: TRBJ1-4
clone size: NA
D gene: TRBD1
CDR3 protein: CAISPGQGSNEKLFF
CDR3 DNA: TGTGCCATCAGCCCCGGACAGGGGTCAAATGAAAAACTGTTTTTT

V gene: TRBV12-3/TRBV12-4
J gene: TRBJ1-5
clone size: NA
D gene: NA
CDR3 protein: CASSLYNQPQHF
CDR3 DNA: TGTGCCAGCAGTTTATACAATCAGCCCCAGCATTTT

V gene: TRBV6-5
J gene: TRBJ2-3
clone size: NA
D gene: NA
CDR3 protein: CASSLSSATDTQYF
CDR3 DNA: TGTGCCAGCAGTCTAAGCTCTGCCACAGATACGCAGTATTTT

V gene: TRBV7-9
J gene: TRBJ2-1
clone size: NA
D gene: TRBD2
CDR3 protein: CASRLGLAGAYNEQFF
CDR3 DNA: TGTGCCAGCAGACTGGGACTAGCGGGAGCCTACAATGAGCAGTTCTTC

V gene: TRBV5-6
J gene: TRBJ2-7
clone size: NA
D gene: TRBD2
CDR3 protein: CASSSGTSGPYEQYF
CDR3 DNA: TGTGCCAGCAGCTCAGGGACTAGCGGACCCTACGAGCAGTACTTC

V gene: TRBV24-1
J gene: TRBJ1-1
clone size: NA
D gene: NA
CDR3 protein: CATSDLSEGAGAFF
CDR3 DNA: TGTGCCACCAGTGATTTGTCGGAAGGGGCTGGGGCTTTCTTT

V gene: TRBV10-1
J gene: TRBJ2-3
clone size: NA
D gene: NA
CDR3 protein: CASSSREDTQYF
CDR3 DNA: TGCGCCAGCAGCTCTAGGGAGGATACGCAGTATTTT

V gene: TRBV7-9
J gene: TRBJ2-1
clone size: NA
D gene: TRBD2
CDR3 protein: CASSPHTSGEQFF
CDR3 DNA: TGTGCCAGCAGCCCCCATACTAGCGGGGAGCAGTTCTTC

V gene: TRBV7-2
J gene: TRBJ2-7
clone size: NA
D gene: TRBD2
CDR3 protein: CASSLSGGVSYEQYF
CDR3 DNA: TGTGCCAGCAGCTTAAGCGGGGGGGTCTCCTACGAGCAGTACTTC

V gene: TRBV5-1
J gene: TRBJ2-2
clone size: NA
D gene: NA
CDR3 protein: CASSSTVVSGTGELFF
CDR3 DNA: TGCGCCAGCAGCTCGACAGTAGTGTCTGGCACCGGGGAGCTGTTTTTT

V gene: TRBV20-1
J gene: TRBJ2-3
clone size: NA
D gene: TRBD2
CDR3 protein: CSASLAGGRTDTQYF
CDR3 DNA: TGCAGTGCCAGTTTAGCGGGAGGGCGCACAGATACGCAGTATTTT

V gene: TRBV2
J gene: TRBJ2-7
clone size: NA
D gene: TRBD2
CDR3 protein: CASKEVGTSEQYF
CDR3 DNA: TGTGCCAGCAAAGAGGTGGGGACTAGCGAGCAGTACTTC

V gene: TRBV5-1
J gene: TRBJ1-1
clone size: NA
D gene: NA
CDR3 protein: CASSLSGGAGPEAFF
CDR3 DNA: TGCGCCAGCAGCTTGAGTGGGGGCGCGGGCCCTGAAGCTTTCTTT

V gene: TRBV5-1
J gene: TRBJ1-1
clone size: NA
D gene: TRBD1
CDR3 protein: CASSSMTGGTEAFF
CDR3 DNA: TGCGCCAGCAGCTCCATGACAGGGGGCACTGAAGCTTTCTTT

V gene: TRBV5-1
J gene: TRBJ2-5
clone size: NA
D gene: TRBD2
CDR3 protein: CASSLGGGSSQETQYF
CDR3 DNA: TGCGCCAGCAGCTTGGGTGGCGGGAGCTCACAAGAGACCCAGTACTTC

V gene: TRBV10-3
J gene: TRBJ1-4
clone size: few
D gene: NA
CDR3 protein: CAIKSGKDEKLFF
CDR3 DNA: TGTGCCATCAAGTCAGGGAAGGATGAAAAACTGTTTTTT

V gene: TRBV2
J gene: TRBJ2-2
clone size: NA
D gene: TRBD2
CDR3 protein: CASTLAGPAPTGELFF
CDR3 DNA: TGTGCCAGTACCCTAGCGGGGCCTGCCCCTACCGGGGAGCTGTTTTTT

V gene: TRBV2
J gene: TRBJ2-5
clone size: NA
D gene: TRBD1
CDR3 protein: CASTGGTGRETQYF
CDR3 DNA: TGTGCCAGCACCGGAGGGACAGGGAGAGAGACCCAGTACTTC

V gene: TRBV15
J gene: TRBJ1-4
clone size: NA
D gene: TRBD1
CDR3 protein: CATSRVRQGANEKLFF
CDR3 DNA: TGTGCCACCAGCAGAGTTCGGCAGGGGGCTAATGAAAAACTGTTTTTT

V gene: TRBV10-1
J gene: TRBJ2-1
clone size: NA
D gene: TRBD2
CDR3 protein: CASSERVAGLNEQFF
CDR3 DNA: TGCGCCAGCAGTGAAAGGGTAGCGGGGCTCAATGAGCAGTTCTTC